The 22 T cell receptor beta chains given below trace back to one sample, sequenced in a study of blood T cell repertoires in COVID-19. Sequencing used immunoSEQ multiplex PCR; TCRdb keeps in-frame clones, though not all of them. The data show a few hundred thousand clones, with around nine tenths seen just once and 2% held by the top ten. The sequenced material came from PBMCs or T cells enriched from blood (not recorded which). The source of these receptors is a woman between 55 and 75 years old in a cohort exposed to, infected with or recovered from COVID-19 (not recorded which).

This clone showed up just a few times. The V and J genes are TRBV19 and TRBJ1-2, with D possibly being TRBD1 (6 bases). CDR1 LNHDA and CDR2 SQIVND come from the germline V gene (reference sequence). Trimming left V 4 bases short and J 8 bases short, with 14 bases between. The CDR3 extends over 13 amino acids. The DNA of the CDR3 is TGTGCCAGTAGTAAGGAGGCGGGGGGCGGCTACACCTTC. Its protein is CASSKEAGGGYTF.

The chain employs TRBV5-1 and TRBJ2-1; 8 bases agree with TRBD2. The CDR3 is 14 residues long. V was pared by 2 bases and J by 5 bases, with 3 bases of the junction left unmatched. Germline V CDR1 and CDR2: SGHRS, YFSETQ. The CDR3 nucleotides are TGCGCCAGCAGCTTAATACTAGCGGACAATGAGCAGTTCTTC. It specifies CASSLILADNEQFF.

In this sample, this clone turned up once. The rearrangement links TRBV9 to TRBJ2-1, with TRBD2 identical over 11 bases. Germline CDR1 and CDR2: SGDLS and YYNGEE. This CDR3 is 16 amino acids long. The V segment lost 4 bases and the J segment 10 bases; nucleotides outside the gene matches: 13. In DNA form, the CDR3 reads TGTGCCAGCAGCCGAACTAGCGGGGGAGTACTATTGGAGCAGTTCTTC. It yields the protein CASSRTSGGVLLEQFF.

The chain has TRBV10-3 and TRBJ1-5; TRBD1 agrees at 8 bases. Germline CDR1 and CDR2: ENHRY and SYGVKD. The CDR3 runs to 15 residues. Germline trimming cut 0 bases from V and 3 bases from J; bases unmatched to any gene: 1. The CDR3: CAISESGQANQPQHF. CDR3 coding DNA: TGTGCCATCAGTGAGTCGGGACAGGCCAATCAGCCCCAGCATTTT.

This chain joins TRBV5-6 and TRBJ1-6; no clear D gene. V gave up 8 bases and J gave up 2 bases, with 5 bases separating them. The CDR3 spans 12 residues. The germline V gene encodes CDR1 SGHDT and CDR2 YYEEEE. CDR3 in DNA: TGTGCCAGTTCTACCTATAATTCACCCCTCCACTTT. This gives the protein CASSTYNSPLHF.

The J gene is TRBJ2-1, the V gene TRBV19, with 8 bases lining up with TRBD2. Germline loops: CDR1 LNHDA, CDR2 SQIVND (reference sequence). This CDR3 contains 17 residues. Losses at the gene ends were 6 bases for V and 9 bases for J; bases not matched to a gene: 19. This CDR3 reads CASSGPPGLVLTGEQFF. DNA of the CDR3: TGTGCCAGTAGCGGTCCTCCGGGACTAGTTCTCACCGGTGAGCAGTTCTTC.

The chain uses TRBV7-8 and TRBJ1-2, with D possibly TRBD1 on 5 matching bases. Germline-derived CDR1 and CDR2 are SGHVS and FQNEAQ. Trimming cost V 0 bases and J 5 bases, with 16 bases left between them. The CDR3 is 16 residues long. CDR3: CASSLARGRGRYGYTF. DNA for the CDR3: TGTGCCAGCAGCTTAGCGCGGGGAAGGGGTAGATATGGCTACACCTTC.

This chain links TRBV4-2 with TRBJ2-1; the D is unclear. Germline V gives CDR1 LGHNA, CDR2 YNFKEQ. The CDR3 extends over 15 amino acids. V was clipped by 1 base and J by 4 bases, with 11 bases between them. CDR3 DNA: TGTGCCAGCAGCCAAGGTAGCATTTCTTACAATGAGCAGTTCTTC. It encodes CASSQGSISYNEQFF.

A few counts support this clone. The chain uses TRBV19 and TRBJ1-1, with D perhaps TRBD1 (5 bases). The CDR3 loop spans 15 amino acids. V was shortened by 7 bases and J by 1 base, with 16 bases between the two germline ends. From germline, CDR1 is LNHDA and CDR2 SQIVND (reference sequence). The CDR3 DNA reads as TGTGCCAGTAAGGAGGGGCGACCTCCGAACACTGAAGCTTTCTTT. It codes for CASKEGRPPNTEAFF.

The chain is built from TRBV28 and TRBJ2-7; 7 bases agree with TRBD1. Trimming cost V 4 bases and J 4 bases; bases outside gene matches: 10. Germline CDR1 is MDHEN and CDR2 is SYDVKM. The CDR3 has 15 residues. As DNA, the CDR3 is TGTGCCAGCAGTTCCAACGCTCGACAGGGATACGAGCAGTACTTC. Protein product: CASSSNARQGYEQYF.

The chain has TRBV6-5 and TRBJ1-2, with D maybe TRBD1 (6 bases). V dropped 2 bases and J dropped 4 bases, with 17 bases sitting between them. The V gene's germline CDR1 is MNHEY and CDR2 SVGAGI. The CDR3 extends over 16 amino acids. The CDR3 DNA reads TGTGCCAGCAGTTACGCGGACAGCACCGATATCTATGGCTACACCTTC. This sequence encodes CASSYADSTDIYGYTF.

The CDR3, as DNA: TGTGCCAGCACCTTCGGGGCAACTAATGAAAAACTGTTTTTT. The encoded protein is CASTFGATNEKLFF. The chain is built from TRBV28 and TRBJ1-4; D gene ambiguous. CDR1 and CDR2 (germline): MDHEN, SYDVKM. Trimming stripped 7 bases from V and 0 bases from J, with 9 bases between. The CDR3 runs 14 residues.

This chain connects TRBV29-1 to TRBJ1-2, with 8 bases matching TRBD1. Trimming took 2 bases from V and 2 from J; bases not matched to a gene: 7. The CDR3 is 15 residues long. Germline CDR1 SQVTM, CDR2 ANQGSEA. In nucleotides, the CDR3 is TGCAGCGTTGAACACAAAGGACAGGGAAACTATGGCTACACCTTC. Residues: CSVEHKGQGNYGYTF. Full variable domain (missing parts from reference TRBV29-1 and TRBJ1-2): SAVISQKPSRDICQRGTSLTIQCQVDSQVTMMFWYRQQPGQSLTLIATANQGSEATYESGFVIDKFPISRPNLTFSTLTVSNMSPEDSSIYLCSVEHKGQGNYGYTFGSGTRLTVV.

The chain links TRBV2 to TRBJ1-2; TRBD1 matches 9 bases. V trimming: 10 bases; J trimming: 3 bases; junction bases outside the gene matches: 30. This CDR3 region has 21 residues. The germline gives CDR1 SNHLY, CDR2 FYNNEI. CDR3 in amino acids: CAIYAGLGAVQGAPWDYGYTF. The DNA for the CDR3 is TGTGCCATATACGCAGGTTTGGGGGCCGTACAGGGGGCGCCTTGGGACTATGGCTACACCTTC. Combining the CDR3 with reference TRBV2 and TRBJ1-2 gives the whole variable domain EPEVTQTPSHQVTQMGQEVILRCVPISNHLYFYWYRQILGQKVEFLVSFYNNEISEKSEIFDDQFSVERPDGSNFTLKIRSTKLEDSAMYFCAIYAGLGAVQGAPWDYGYTFGSGTRLTVV.

V usage is TRBV5-1 and J usage is TRBJ2-7, with 7 bases identical to TRBD1. CDR1 is SGHRS and CDR2 is YFSETQ in the germline V gene. V lost 2 bases and J lost 7; bases outside the gene matches: 12. There are 15 residues in the CDR3. In DNA, the CDR3 is TGCGCCAGCAGCTTCCGGGACAGAGCGTCTACAGAGCAGTACTTC. It codes for CASSFRDRASTEQYF.

The V call is TRBV28, the J call TRBJ2-5, with 8 positions matching TRBD1. The germline V gene encodes CDR1 MDHEN and CDR2 SYDVKM. This CDR3 comprises 15 residues. Trimming removed 2 bases from V and 4 bases from J; junction bases left unmatched: 6. The CDR3 loop is CASSLAGTGGETQYF. CDR3 sequence (DNA): TGTGCCAGCAGTTTAGCGGGAACAGGGGGAGAGACCCAGTACTTC. The full variable domain, its missing parts supplied by reference TRBV28 and TRBJ2-5, is DVKVTQSSRYLVKRTGEKVFLECVQDMDHENMFWYRQDPGLGLRLIYFSYDVKMKEKGDIPEGYSVSREKKERFSLILESASTNQTSMYLCASSLAGTGGETQYFGPGTRLLVL.

The chain links TRBV11-2 to TRBJ1-2, with D tentatively TRBD1 (6 bases). Germline lookup yields CDR1 SGHAT and CDR2 FQNNGV. V lost 5 bases to trimming and J lost 4 bases, with 11 bases between them. CDR3 length: 13 residues. DNA for the CDR3: TGTGCCAGCAGCCGAGGACAGACCTATGGCTACACCTTC. Protein product: CASSRGQTYGYTF.

The chain has TRBV23-1 and TRBJ2-7, with 10 bases fitting TRBD1. TRBV23-1 carries the ORF label, with uncertain function. Unmatched junction bases numbered 10, after V lost 2 bases and J lost 0 bases. CDR3 length equals 18 residues. The CDR3 sequence is CASSQRTGGDGSSYEQYF. Written as DNA, the CDR3 is TGCGCCAGCAGTCAAAGGACAGGGGGGGACGGGAGCTCCTACGAGCAGTACTTC.

This clone was counted only a few times. The chain combines TRBV6-6 with TRBJ1-5, with 8 bases lining up with TRBD1. Losses at the gene ends were 2 bases for V and 2 bases for J; bases not matched to a gene: 2. This CDR3 has 15 residues. CDR1 is MNHNY and CDR2 is SVGAGI in the germline V gene (reference sequence). CDR3 region: CASSYGQGGNQPQHF. DNA of the CDR3: TGTGCCAGCAGTTACGGACAGGGCGGCAATCAGCCCCAGCATTTT.

The chain links TRBV11-3 to TRBJ2-1; 9 bases are shared with TRBD2. CDR3 length equals 17 residues. The V gene's germline CDR1 is SGHNT and CDR2 YENEEA. V lost 0 bases and J lost 8; bases outside the gene matches: 11. CDR3 DNA: TGTGCCAGCAGCTTAGACTTGCGGGAGGGCCGTTGGGATGAGCAGTTCTTC. Translated, it gives CASSLDLREGRWDEQFF.

J is TRBJ2-1 and V is TRBV7-9, with 10 bases that match TRBD2. The germline gives CDR1 SEHNR, CDR2 FQNEAQ (reference sequence). This CDR3 is 15 amino acids long. V trimming: 3 bases; J trimming: 7 bases; junction bases outside the gene matches: 6. Here the CDR3 reads CASSFRASGSNEQFF. CDR3 coding DNA: TGTGCCAGCAGCTTTAGGGCTAGCGGGAGTAATGAGCAGTTCTTC. Based on the CDR3 plus reference TRBV7-9 and TRBJ2-1, the full variable domain is DTGVSQNPRHKITKRGQNVTFRCDPISEHNRLYWYRQTLGQGPEFLTYFQNEAQLEKSRLLSDRFSAERPKGSFSTLEIQRTEQGDSAMYLCASSFRASGSNEQFFGPGTRLTVL.

This rearrangement joins TRBV3-1 (or the pseudogene TRBV3-2) to TRBJ1-6; 7 bases are shared with TRBD1. With 4 bases clipped from V and 10 bases from J, the junction kept 7 bases outside the gene matches. The CDR3 consists of 14 residues. Germline assignment: CDR1 LGHDT and CDR2 YNNKEL (reference sequence). The CDR3 here is CASSLASGQSPLHF. DNA of the CDR3: TGTGCCAGCAGCCTCGCCTCGGGACAGTCACCCCTCCACTTT.